This record concerns one T cell receptor (beta chain) sequence. Its cognate antigen is unknown. Data came from immunoSEQ multiplex PCR; TCRdb stores just in-frame clones and leaves some out. The data contain roughly 120,000 clones, 85% to 95% of them singletons. The CDR3 extends over 13 amino acids. V was cut by 3 bases and J by 4 bases, with 9 bases left in between. The germline CDR1 and CDR2 sequences are SGHVS and FQNEAQ. The data were taken from a study of T cell responses to AZD1222 COVID-19 vaccine. Study results and limitations: The donors showed a predominance of white British ancestry and of females, with possible underestimation of clonal diversity.

The sequence derives from an adult in good health. Sequencing used peripheral blood, obtained on day 0 of AZD1222 vaccination. The chain has TRBV7-8 and TRBJ2-5, with D tentatively TRBD2 (6 bases). The CDR3 region is CASSLRDPETQYF. CDR3 sequence (DNA): TGTGCCAGCAGCTTGCGGGATCCAGAGACCCAGTACTTC.